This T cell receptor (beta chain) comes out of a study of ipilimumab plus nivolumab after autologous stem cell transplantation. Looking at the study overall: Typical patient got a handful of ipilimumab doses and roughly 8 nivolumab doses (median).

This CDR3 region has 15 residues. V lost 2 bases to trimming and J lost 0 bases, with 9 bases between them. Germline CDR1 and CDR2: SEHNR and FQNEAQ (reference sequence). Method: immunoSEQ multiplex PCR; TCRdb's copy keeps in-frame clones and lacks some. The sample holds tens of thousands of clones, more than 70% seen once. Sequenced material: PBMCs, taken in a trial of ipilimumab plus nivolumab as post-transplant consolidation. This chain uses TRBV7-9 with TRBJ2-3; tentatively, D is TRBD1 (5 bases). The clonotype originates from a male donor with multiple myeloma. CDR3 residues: CASSLWGASTDTQYF. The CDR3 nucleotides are TGTGCCAGCAGCTTATGGGGCGCGAGCACAGATACGCAGTATTTT.